The 21 T cell receptor beta chains presented below share a single source sample, sequenced in a study of T cell responses to AZD1222 COVID-19 vaccine. Clones were sequenced by immunoSEQ multiplex PCR, and TCRdb holds only the in-frame ones, with some missing. The repertoire has some 64,000 clones, around 90% of them found once; the top ten carry approximately 6.3%. This sample comprised peripheral blood, obtained 28 days after the second dose of the MenACWY control vaccine. Receptor source: an adult who received the MenACWY meningococcal vaccine as a control.

This chain links TRBV14 with TRBJ1-2; TRBD1 agrees at 9 bases. CDR3 length: 14 amino acids. Germline lookup yields CDR1 SGHDN and CDR2 FVKESK. J gave up 8 bases and V 1 base, and 5 bases lay outside the gene matches. CDR3 coding DNA: TGTGCCAGCAGCCAAGCCAGGACAGGGGACGGCTACACCTTC. It is translated as CASSQARTGDGYTF. Together with reference TRBV14 and TRBJ1-2, the CDR3 gives the full variable domain: EAGVTQFPSHSVIEKGQTVTLRCDPISGHDNLYWYRRVMGKEIKFLLHFVKESKQDESGMPNNRFLAERTGGTYSTLKVQPAELEDSGVYFCASSQARTGDGYTFGSGTRLTVV.

The chain has TRBV6-2 or TRBV6-3 and TRBJ2-3; no clear D. Trimming took 2 bases from V and 7 from J, leaving 16 bases between them. The germline gives CDR1 MNHEY, CDR2 SVGEGT. The CDR3 loop spans 15 amino acids. The CDR3 sequence: CASSYGPLDMNTQYF. The CDR3 coding sequence is TGTGCCAGCAGTTACGGGCCTCTAGACATGAATACGCAGTATTTT.

The chain has TRBV7-6 and TRBJ2-1, with 8 bases fitting TRBD2. The CDR3 totals 17 residues. Per germline, CDR1 SGHVS and CDR2 FNYEAQ. Trimming at V came to 5 bases and at J to 7 bases, leaving 16 bases not matched to a gene. The CDR3 DNA follows: TGTGCCAGCAGCCTCCTTGTCCCCGGGGGGGCTGAGAATGAGCAGTTCTTC. Amino acids: CASSLLVPGGAENEQFF.

This rearrangement joins TRBV14 to TRBJ1-5; D may be TRBD1 (6 bases). Germline values: CDR1 SGHDN, CDR2 FVKESK. The CDR3 length is 17 residues. V lost 0 bases and J 0 bases, leaving 12 bases between the germline ends. CDR3 in DNA: TGTGCCAGCAGCCAAGATCAGGGGCCCTATAGCAATCAGCCCCAGCATTTT. Its translation is CASSQDQGPYSNQPQHF.

This sequence joins TRBV27 and TRBJ1-1; a weak D match, TRBD1 (5 bases). With 3 bases removed from V and 4 bases from J, the gap between germline ends came to 27 bases. Germline CDR1 reads MNHEY; CDR2 reads SMNVEV (reference sequence). CDR3 length equals 19 residues. The CDR3 DNA is TGTGCCAGCAGTTTGGCCGGGACCCCTAGGGGAGGGGTAGTCACTGAAGCTTTCTTT. Encoded protein: CASSLAGTPRGGVVTEAFF.

V is TRBV11-2 and J is TRBJ1-1; 7 bases are shared with TRBD1. The J segment lost 5 bases and the V segment lost 8 bases, leaving 11 bases of the junction unmatched. CDR3 length equals 14 residues. Germline CDR1 is SGHAT and CDR2 is FQNNGV. CDR3 region: CASRWRGPGTEAFF. In DNA form, the CDR3 reads TGTGCCAGCCGCTGGAGGGGGCCAGGGACTGAAGCTTTCTTT.

V and J are TRBV20-1 and TRBJ1-1; tentative D call: TRBD1 (6 bases). The length of the CDR3 is 16 residues. Germline V CDR1 and CDR2: DFQATT, SNEGSKA (reference sequence). V was cut by 6 bases and J by 0 bases, with 20 bases left in between. CDR3 region: CSASGGGTVMNTEAFF. The CDR3 nucleotides are TGCAGTGCCAGTGGGGGGGGCACCGTCATGAACACTGAAGCTTTCTTT.

The rearrangement links TRBV11-2 to TRBJ2-1, with TRBD1 matching 7 bases. This CDR3 is 16 amino acids long. The V and J ends lost 5 bases and 0 bases, in that order; junction bases with no gene match: 7. The germline gives CDR1 SGHAT, CDR2 FQNNGV. DNA of the CDR3: TGTGCCAGCAGCCGACCACAGGGGAGCTCCTACAATGAGCAGTTCTTC. It codes for CASSRPQGSSYNEQFF.

This clone is a singleton in its sample. V is TRBV27 and J is TRBJ2-2, with 7 bases matching TRBD1. Germline trimming cut 6 bases from V and 1 base from J; bases unmatched to any gene: 5. CDR3 length: 15 amino acids. The germline CDR1 and CDR2 sequences are MNHEY and SMNVEV (reference sequence). The CDR3 bases are TGTGCCAGCAGCCTACAGGGGTTGAACACCGGGGAGCTGTTTTTT. It translates to CASSLQGLNTGELFF.

The DNA for the CDR3 is TGTGCCAGCAGCCTCAGGGGAACGGATACGCAGTATTTT. It codes for CASSLRGTDTQYF. The chain recombines TRBV5-4 with TRBJ2-3; possibly TRBD1 for D (6 bases). The CDR3 is 13 residues long. V was trimmed by 4 bases and J by 6 bases, leaving 12 bases between them. Germline values: CDR1 SGHNT, CDR2 YYREEE (reference sequence).

The rearrangement links TRBV24-1 to TRBJ2-5; either TRBD1 or TRBD2 may supply D (5 bases each). The CDR3 runs 15 residues. Trimming pared 2 bases from V and 1 base from J, leaving 10 bases between. Germline values: CDR1 KGHDR, CDR2 SFDVKD. The CDR3 region has the DNA TGTGCCACCAGTGATTCACGGGACGGCCAAGAGACCCAGTACTTC. Amino acids: CATSDSRDGQETQYF.

This chain uses TRBV7-2 with TRBJ2-1; D unresolved. V lost 0 bases and J 10 bases, leaving 10 bases between the germline ends. In germline, CDR1 is SGHTA, CDR2 FQGNSA. The CDR3 is 13 residues long. This CDR3 is CASSLASTPEQFF. CDR3 nucleotide sequence: TGTGCCAGCAGCTTAGCGTCCACCCCCGAGCAGTTCTTC. Filled out from reference TRBV7-2 and TRBJ2-1, the complete variable domain reads GAGVSQSPSNKVTEKGKDVELRCDPISGHTALYWYRQSLGQGLEFLIYFQGNSAPDKSGLPSDRFSAERTGGSVSTLTIQRTQQEDSAVYLCASSLASTPEQFFGPGTRLTVL.

This chain uses TRBV19 with TRBJ2-5, with 8 bases that match TRBD1. Germline CDR1 reads LNHDA; CDR2 reads SQIVND (reference sequence). The CDR3 is 15 residues long. J gave up 7 bases and V 0 bases, and 7 bases lay outside the gene matches. The CDR3 nucleotides read TGTGCCAGTAGTATAGACGGGACAGGCGATGGGACCCAGTACTTC. Protein: CASSIDGTGDGTQYF. The complete variable domain, with remaining parts taken from reference TRBV19 and TRBJ2-5, reads DGGITQSPKYLFRKEGQNVTLSCEQNLNHDAMYWYRQDPGQGLRLIYYSQIVNDFQKGDIAEGYSVSREKKESFPLTVTSAQKNPTAFYLCASSIDGTGDGTQYFGPGTRLLVL.

The rearrangement joins TRBV4-1 to TRBJ2-1; 10 nucleotides agree with TRBD2. CDR1 MGHRA and CDR2 YSYEKL come from the germline V gene. V trimming: 2 bases; J trimming: 7 bases; junction bases outside the gene matches: 5. The CDR3 runs to 15 residues. The CDR3 region has the DNA TGCGCCAGCAGCCAACTAGCGGGAGTATCAAATGAGCAGTTCTTC. Translation gives CASSQLAGVSNEQFF.

The chain couples TRBV19 to TRBJ2-3; possibly TRBD2 for D (5 bases). The CDR3 is made up of 16 amino acids. Germline lookup yields CDR1 LNHDA and CDR2 SQIVND (reference sequence). Between the trimmed V and J ends, which lost 4 bases and 2 bases, there was a span of 16 bases. The CDR3 sequence is CASSNARGSDTDTQYF. CDR3 sequence (DNA): TGTGCCAGTAGTAACGCACGGGGTTCCGACACAGATACGCAGTATTTT.

This sequence joins TRBV6-5 and TRBJ1-2, with D possibly TRBD1 on 5 matching bases. Trimming removed 4 bases at V and 3 bases at J, with 15 bases between. This CDR3 has 15 amino acids. Germline V gene data show CDR1 as MNHEY and CDR2 as SVGAGI. CDR3 region: CASSWRASGDYGYTF. The DNA of the CDR3 is TGTGCCAGCAGTTGGCGAGCCTCGGGGGACTATGGCTACACCTTC.

The V call is TRBV19, the J call TRBJ2-1; 9 bases agree with TRBD2. CDR3 length equals 16 residues. Germline lookup yields CDR1 LNHDA and CDR2 SQIVND (reference sequence). V shed 1 base, J shed 4 bases, and the junction held 5 bases outside the gene matches. The CDR3 DNA reads as TGTGCCAGTAGTATAGGCGGGGCGGGAGGGTACAATGAGCAGTTCTTC. This codes for CASSIGGAGGYNEQFF.

This clone was counted a single time. This rearrangement joins TRBV24-1 to TRBJ1-2, with TRBD1 matching over 7 bases. V trimming: 8 bases; J trimming: 1 base; junction bases outside the gene matches: 9. The CDR3 consists of 15 residues. Looked up from germline, CDR1 is KGHDR and CDR2 is SFDVKD. CDR3 DNA: TGTGCCACCAAGGGACAGCGCCCCGGTAACTATGGCTACACCTTC. Residues: CATKGQRPGNYGYTF.

The V call is TRBV10-2, the J call TRBJ2-7, with D possibly TRBD2 on 5 matching bases. Trimming shortened V by 2 bases and J by 12 bases, and 17 bases separated the two germline ends. This CDR3 has 13 residues. The germline gives CDR1 WSHSY, CDR2 SAAADI. The CDR3 region has the DNA TGCGCCAGCAGTGAGGGGAGAGCCGATTCGTCGTACTTC. This gives the protein CASSEGRADSSYF.

The V and J genes are TRBV7-8 and TRBJ2-1; 13 bases agree with TRBD2. Germline V lookup: CDR1 SGHVS, CDR2 FQNEAQ. Trimming cost V 5 bases and J 8 bases; bases outside gene matches: 6. This CDR3 comprises 15 residues. The CDR3 nucleotides are TGTGCCAGCAGCCGAATACTAGCGGGAGGGGATGAGCAGTTCTTC. This encodes CASSRILAGGDEQFF.

V usage is TRBV19 and J usage is TRBJ1-4; TRBD1 agrees at 7 bases. This CDR3 comprises 13 residues. The germline CDR1 and CDR2 sequences are LNHDA and SQIVND (reference sequence). Trimming cost V 11 bases and J 10 bases; bases outside gene matches: 13. CDR3 bases: TGTGCCGTCTCGGGGGACAGTGGACGAAAACTGTTTTTT. Translating it yields CAVSGDSGRKLFF. Full variable domain (rest looked up from reference TRBV19 and TRBJ1-4): DGGITQSPKYLFRKEGQNVTLSCEQNLNHDAMYWYRQDPGQGLRLIYYSQIVNDFQKGDIAEGYSVSREKKESFPLTVTSAQKNPTAFYLCAVSGDSGRKLFFGSGTQLSVL.